One TCR beta chain is described in this entry. Its antigen is unknown. CDR3 size: 17 residues. Germline V gives CDR1 SEHNR, CDR2 FQNEAQ (reference sequence). V trimming: 5 bases; J trimming: 1 base; junction bases outside the gene matches: 13. This sample stems from a study of blood T cells in healthy people across ages. Study-wide background: Every two T cells gave about one barcoded beta molecule via template switching.

Isolating PBMCs gave at least 6 million of these cells per sample. General observations from the study: Observed TCR beta diversity per million T cells went down as age went up. This fall followed a roughly linear course with age.

Next came a second PCR, run for 7 to 11 cycles, which used a sample-barcoded 5' primer along with a J-beta primer mix. MiXCR was run by TCRdb on the 5' RACE reads, yielding one entry per CDR3 protein. This sample yields 800,000 to 1,000,000 distinct CDR3 sequences, of which roughly 50% are seen a single time; roughly 13% belongs to the top ten. Sequences were obtained from blood. This receptor was identified in a man aged 30 to 45 in good health. The chain couples TRBV7-9 to TRBJ2-5, with 7 nucleotides matching TRBD1. The CDR3 sequence: CASSQTLLTGSQETQYF. Written as DNA, the CDR3 is TGTGCCAGCAGCCAGACGCTCTTGACAGGGTCCCAAGAGACCCAGTACTTC.